This record looks at one T cell receptor beta chain sequence and its context. This sample is drawn from a study of patients and donors after allogeneic stem cell transplantation. Trimming at V came to 4 bases and at J to 10 bases, leaving 8 bases not matched to a gene. The CDR3 totals 15 residues. In germline, CDR1 is MDHEN, CDR2 SYDVKM. TCRdb processed the RT-PCR reads anew with MiXCR; each CDR3 protein has one entry. The sample contains 80,000 to 90,000 distinct CDR3 sequences, 45% to 50% of which appear only once. The TCR was taken from a human donor who was either an allogeneic HSCT recipient or a stem cell or donor lymphocyte infusion donor (not recorded which). It is not recorded whose cells these are; they may come from a transplant donor. This chain links TRBV28 with TRBJ1-4, with 11 bases identical to TRBD1. Sequenced: blood, either unsorted or a sorted T cell fraction (not recorded which). The CDR3 is CASSSEDRGRGKLFF. In nucleotides, the CDR3 is TGTGCCAGCAGTTCAGAGGACAGGGGGCGAGGAAAACTGTTTTTT.